Listed below are T cell receptor beta chains from one sample, sequenced in a study of T cells after yellow fever vaccination. One entry per CDR3 protein results from TCRdb running MiXCR on the 5' RACE reads. The sample includes around 500,000 distinct CDR3 sequences, 20% to 25% of them seen just once. The specimen was PBMCs, collected roughly 23 days after the first yellow fever vaccination. These receptors came from a young man who received the YFV17D yellow fever vaccine. Both conserved end residues are part of each CDR3. The D gene is left open where the match is weak. Where a row states a size, it is once, few, many or the class of an expanded clone; other rows omit it.

TRBD2 many TRBJ2-3 TRBV5-1 CASSLGLAARTSTDTQYF TGCGCCAGCAGCCTGGGACTAGCGGCGCGTACTAGCACAGATACGCAGTATTTT
TRBD1 few TRBJ2-5 TRBV5-1 CASGFGPGTGEETQYF TGCGCCAGCGGATTTGGTCCCGGGACAGGAGAAGAGACCCAGTACTTC
- - TRBJ2-5 TRBV6-5 CASSYGLGLRETQYF TGTGCCAGCAGTTACGGTTTGGGCCTCCGGGAGACCCAGTACTTC
- few TRBJ1-4 TRBV7-9 CASSLRGNEKLFF TGTGCCAGCAGCTTAAGAGGGAATGAAAAACTGTTTTTT
- many TRBJ2-1 TRBV7-9 CASSLTESYNEQFF TGTGCCAGCAGCTTAACTGAGTCCTACAATGAGCAGTTCTTC
TRBD1 few TRBJ2-2 TRBV5-1 CASSPKTGAGTGELFF TGCGCCAGCAGCCCGAAGACAGGGGCGGGGACCGGGGAGCTGTTTTTT
- - TRBJ2-3 TRBV20-1 CSARQIPSTDTQYF TGCAGTGCTAGACAGATCCCTAGCACAGATACGCAGTATTTT
TRBD1 - TRBJ1-5 TRBV27 CASSLTGVGQPQHF TGTGCCAGCAGTTTGACAGGGGTCGGACAGCCCCAGCATTTT
- few TRBJ1-3 TRBV12-3/TRBV12-4 CASSLPSVTIYF TGTGCCAGCAGTTTACCGTCGGTAACCATATATTTT
- few TRBJ2-1 TRBV7-3 CASSQGGGRPGYEQFF TGTGCCAGCAGCCAAGGGGGGGGCCGTCCGGGATATGAGCAGTTCTTC
TRBD1 few TRBJ2-5 TRBV6-1 CASSTLTGRETQYF TGTGCCAGCAGTACCTTGACAGGGCGAGAGACCCAGTACTTC
- few TRBJ1-4 TRBV5-1 CASSRDDLRANEKLFF TGCGCCAGCAGCAGAGACGACCTACGGGCTAATGAAAAACTGTTTTTT
- few TRBJ2-6 TRBV4-1 CASSQLGRTPSGANVLTF TGCGCCAGCAGCCAATTAGGACGGACGCCCTCTGGGGCCAACGTCCTGACTTTC
- - TRBJ2-1 TRBV11-2 CASSRWDNEQFF TGTGCCAGCAGCCGCTGGGACAATGAGCAGTTCTTC
- - TRBJ2-5 TRBV21-1 CASSKKGEGEETQYF TGTGCCAGCAGCAAAAAGGGGGAGGGGGAAGAGACCCAGTACTTC
TRBD1 - TRBJ1-6 TRBV6-5 CASSQSTGRISPLHF TGTGCCAGCAGTCAGTCGACAGGGAGGATTTCACCCCTCCACTTT
- - TRBJ2-5 TRBV27 CASSRKSQETQYF TGTGCCAGCAGCCGGAAAAGCCAGGAGACCCAGTACTTC
- - TRBJ1-5 TRBV12-3/TRBV12-4 CASSQIPQGNQPQHF TGTGCCAGCAGTCAAATTCCTCAGGGGAATCAGCCCCAGCATTTT
- - TRBJ1-5 TRBV20-1 CSASSETAGPQHF TGCAGTGCTAGCTCAGAGACTGCGGGGCCCCAGCATTTT
- - TRBJ1-1 TRBV30 CAWSVFGATEAFF TGTGCCTGGAGTGTATTCGGGGCCACTGAAGCTTTCTTT
TRBD1 few TRBJ1-2 TRBV10-3 CAISKGAMDYGYTF TGTGCCATCAGTAAGGGGGCGATGGACTATGGCTACACCTTC
- many TRBJ2-7 TRBV4-3 CASSQERAYEQYF TGCGCCAGCAGCCAAGAACGGGCCTACGAGCAGTACTTC
- - TRBJ1-2 TRBV3-1 CASSQDGYTF TGTGCCAGCAGCCAAGACGGCTACACCTTC
- - TRBJ1-2 TRBV7-8 CASRLRGGKGYTF TGTGCCAGCAGACTTCGGGGGGGTAAGGGCTACACCTTC
- few TRBJ2-3 TRBV19 CASKQMTASTDTQYF TGTGCCAGTAAACAAATGACGGCCTCCACAGATACGCAGTATTTT
- - TRBJ2-2 TRBV30 CAWSHLGDPGELFF TGTGCCTGGAGTCACCTTGGGGACCCCGGGGAGCTGTTTTTT
- few TRBJ1-1 TRBV21-1 CASSHTVDLNTEAFF TGTGCCAGCTCTCACACGGTGGATCTGAACACTGAAGCTTTCTTT
TRBD2 few TRBJ2-3 TRBV12-3/TRBV12-4 CASSLEAGAPFAQYF TGTGCCAGCAGTTTAGAAGCGGGGGCCCCTTTTGCGCAGTATTTT
TRBD1 few TRBJ1-2 TRBV6-1 CASRPPGQRKNYGYTF TGTGCCAGCAGACCTCCGGGACAGCGAAAAAACTATGGCTACACCTTC
- few TRBJ2-7 TRBV5-6 CASSLMKEQYF TGTGCCAGCAGCCTCATGAAAGAGCAGTACTTC
- - TRBJ1-1 TRBV28 CASRSFYTEAFF TGTGCCAGCAGGTCGTTTTACACTGAAGCTTTCTTT
TRBD1 - TRBJ1-5 TRBV20-1 CSASKVGTGVNQPQHF TGCAGTGCTAGTAAGGTCGGGACAGGGGTCAATCAGCCCCAGCATTTT
- many TRBJ2-2 TRBV27 CASSLSHPRTGELFF TGTGCCAGCAGTTTATCGCATCCTCGCACCGGGGAGCTGTTTTTT
- many TRBJ2-4 TRBV12-3/TRBV12-4 CASSLREAKNIQYF TGTGCCAGCAGTTTACGGGAAGCCAAAAACATTCAGTACTTC
TRBD1 - TRBJ1-4 TRBV3-1 CASSQESQGATNEKLFF TGTGCCAGCAGCCAAGAATCACAGGGGGCAACTAATGAAAAACTGTTTTTT
TRBD1 - TRBJ1-2 TRBV7-9 CASSRQGSSYTF TGTGCCAGCAGCCGACAGGGAAGTAGCTACACCTTC
- few TRBJ2-1 TRBV7-6 CASSQPTGEQFF TGTGCCAGCAGCCAACCTACAGGGGAGCAGTTCTTC
- many TRBJ2-3 TRBV5-1 CASSLASGTDTQYF TGTGCCAGCAGTCTAGCTTCAGGAACAGATACGCAGTATTTT
TRBD2 few TRBJ2-1 TRBV20-1 CSALWGGSYNEQFF TGCAGTGCCCTGTGGGGGGGCTCCTACAATGAGCAGTTCTTC
- - TRBJ2-5 TRBV4-1 CASSQEGAVAQETQYF TGCGCCAGCAGCCAAGAAGGCGCGGTCGCTCAAGAGACCCAGTACTTC
- - TRBJ1-2 TRBV6-1 CASEEAGSRYGYTF TGTGCCAGCGAAGAGGCAGGGTCGCGCTATGGCTACACCTTC
- - TRBJ2-7 TRBV19 CASSSGPYYEQYF TGTGCCAGTAGTTCGGGACCTTACTACGAGCAGTACTTC
TRBD1 - TRBJ2-3 TRBV5-6 CASSARTGETDTQYF TGTGCCAGCAGCGCCCGGACAGGGGAGACAGATACGCAGTATTTT
- few TRBJ1-2 TRBV12-3/TRBV12-4 CASSFNRNYGYTF TGTGCCAGCAGTTTTAACAGGAACTATGGCTACACCTTC
- few TRBJ1-5 TRBV30 CAWSVGLGGGKHF TGTGCCTGGAGTGTTGGTTTAGGGGGAGGGAAGCATTTT
- - TRBJ2-2 TRBV5-5 CASSLADVLRELFF TGTGCCAGCAGCTTGGCCGACGTTTTACGGGAGCTGTTTTTT
- many TRBJ1-1 TRBV5-1 CASSLEPGEDTEAFF TGCGCCAGCAGCTTGGAGCCAGGGGAGGACACTGAAGCTTTCTTT
- - TRBJ1-6 TRBV9 CASSVGSRGYNSPLHF TGTGCCAGCAGCGTAGGATCCAGGGGCTATAATTCACCCCTCCACTTT
TRBD2 many TRBJ2-3 TRBV4-2 CASSQSRSSGGANTQYF TGTGCCAGCAGCCAATCCCGGTCCAGCGGGGGGGCAAATACGCAGTATTTT
- - TRBJ1-2 TRBV7-9 CASSLAPTNYGYTF TGTGCCAGCAGCTTAGCCCCTACTAACTATGGCTACACCTTC
- - TRBJ2-6 TRBV7-3 CASSFGRPRGANVLTF TGTGCCAGCAGCTTCGGCCGACCGCGTGGGGCCAACGTCCTGACTTTC
- many TRBJ1-1 TRBV20-1 CSAPGWTANTEAFF TGCAGTGCCCCAGGTTGGACAGCGAACACTGAAGCTTTCTTT
- - TRBJ1-1 TRBV25-1 CASGDRNTEAFF TGTGCCAGCGGCGACAGGAACACTGAAGCTTTCTTT
- - TRBJ1-1 TRBV5-1 CASSSLGGPDTEAFF TGCGCCAGCAGCTCTCTGGGGGGGCCTGACACTGAAGCTTTCTTT
- few TRBJ2-1 TRBV14 CASSQVLTSGSNEQFF TGTGCCAGCAGCCAAGTCCTGACTAGTGGTAGCAATGAGCAGTTCTTC
TRBD1 - TRBJ2-3 TRBV30 CAWRTRGQITDTQYF TGTGCCTGGAGGACCAGGGGGCAGATCACAGATACGCAGTATTTT
- few TRBJ1-5 TRBV6-1 CASSTAGTVQPQHF TGTGCCAGCTCCACCGCAGGGACGGTTCAGCCCCAGCATTTT